Listed here are 5 T cell receptor beta chains from one sample, sequenced in a study of CD8+CD57+ T cells in acquired aplastic anemia. Individuals selected for sequencing had exhibited CD8+CD57+ cell expansion on flow cytometry. The template for TCR beta VDJ and CDR3 sequence profiling was genomic DNA. TCRdb processed the reads anew with MiXCR; each CDR3 protein has one entry. The data show around 430,000 distinct CDR3 sequences, with around 30% seen just once and around 0.82% held by the top ten. Source material: sorted CD4+, CD8+, or CD8+CD57+ T cells (not recorded which) from PBMCs. The receptors derive from a human donor with aplastic anemia.

J is TRBJ2-5 and V is TRBV7-8; D uncertain. The CDR3 extends over 14 amino acids. V was trimmed by 4 bases and J by 1 base, leaving 10 bases between them. CDR1 and CDR2 from the germline V gene are SGHVS and FQNEAQ. DNA for the CDR3: TGTGCCAGCAGCTCGAGGAGTTCCCAAGAGACCCAGTACTTC. Amino acid sequence: CASSSRSSQETQYF.

The rearrangement links TRBV3-1 to TRBJ2-5, with TRBD2 identical over 9 bases. The CDR3 length is 18 residues. Per germline, CDR1 LGHDT and CDR2 YNNKEL (reference sequence). Trimming cost V 3 bases and J 2 bases; bases outside gene matches: 13. DNA of the CDR3: TGTGCCAGCAGCCATCGGAACAGAGCGGGAGGAGGGCAAGAGACCCAGTACTTC. The encoded protein is CASSHRNRAGGGQETQYF.

The chain couples TRBV20-1 to TRBJ2-3; possible D gene TRBD1, 5 bases. V lost 7 bases and J 4 bases, leaving 12 bases between the germline ends. The CDR3 has 12 residues. The germline gives CDR1 DFQATT, CDR2 SNEGSKA (reference sequence). The CDR3 DNA sequence: TGCAGTGTTCGTGGGGCGGCAGATACGCAGTATTTT. This sequence encodes CSVRGAADTQYF.

This chain uses TRBV7-3 with TRBJ2-2; D unresolved. CDR1 and CDR2 (germline): SGHTA, FQGTGA. This CDR3 contains 13 residues. Trimming left V 0 bases short and J 6 bases short, with 5 bases between. CDR3 amino acids: CASSLTFSGELFF. In nucleotides, the CDR3 is TGTGCCAGCAGCTTAACCTTTTCCGGGGAGCTGTTTTTT.

V is TRBV19 and J is TRBJ1-6; 9 bases align to TRBD1. Looked up from germline, CDR1 is LNHDA and CDR2 is SQIVND (reference sequence). This CDR3 is 14 amino acids long. Losses at the gene ends were 6 bases for V and 6 bases for J; bases not matched to a gene: 3. The CDR3 protein is CASRQGAVNSPLHF. In DNA form, the CDR3 reads TGTGCCAGTAGACAGGGGGCGGTTAATTCACCCCTCCACTTT.